This TCR beta chain derives from a study of monozygotic twins with cystic fibrosis. Study-level findings and limits: Unrelated CF individuals shared fewer identical clonotypes than monozygotic CF twins.

Comments on this clone: Its specificity is not known.

Assay: immunoSEQ multiplex PCR; the TCRdb copy retains only in-frame clones and omits some. The data show 20,000 or so clones, approximately 90% seen once. Trimming cost V 2 bases and J 1 base, with 6 bases left between them. This CDR3 has 13 residues. Germline V lookup: CDR1 SGHNT, CDR2 YYREEE (reference sequence). V and J are TRBV5-4 and TRBJ1-1; D remains unclear. This TCR was sampled from a woman in her twenties or thirties with cystic fibrosis. Material for sequencing was blood. CDR3 sequence: CASSLVPNTEAFF. CDR3 DNA: TGTGCCAGCAGCTTAGTACCGAACACTGAAGCTTTCTTT. The full variable domain, completed using reference TRBV5-4 and TRBJ1-1, is ETGVTQSPTHLIKTRGQQVTLRCSSQSGHNTVSWYQQALGQGPQFIFQYYREEENGRGNFPPRFSGLQFPNYSSELNVNALELDDSALYLCASSLVPNTEAFFGQGTRLTVV.